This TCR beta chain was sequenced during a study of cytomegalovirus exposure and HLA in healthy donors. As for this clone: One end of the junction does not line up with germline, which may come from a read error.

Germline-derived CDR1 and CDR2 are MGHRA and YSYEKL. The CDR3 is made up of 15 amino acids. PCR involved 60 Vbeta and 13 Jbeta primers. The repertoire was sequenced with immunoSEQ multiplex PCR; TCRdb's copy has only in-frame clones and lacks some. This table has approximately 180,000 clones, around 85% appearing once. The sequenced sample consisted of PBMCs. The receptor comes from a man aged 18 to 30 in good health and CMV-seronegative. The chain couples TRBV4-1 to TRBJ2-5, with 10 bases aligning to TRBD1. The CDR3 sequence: CASSQGTGDQETQYF. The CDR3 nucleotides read TGTGCCAGCAGCCAAGGGACAGGGGACCAAGAGACCCAGTACTTC.